This T cell receptor (beta chain) emerged from a study of shared clonotypes between healthy human individuals. Whole-study results and caveats: Generally, naive subsets (rather than memory subsets) showed larger estimated richness. Specimens sampled were limited to blood, with tissue repertoires likely differing. Generation probabilities of non-shared clonotypes were lower (relative to those shared by all four donors).

Splitting of CD4+ cells produced CD45RA+ naive and CD45RA-negative memory subsets. Germline assignment: CDR1 SGHDT and CDR2 YYEEEE. The V gene lost 2 bases and the J gene lost 8 bases, with 13 bases spanning the gap. The CDR3 extends over 14 amino acids. Clones were sequenced by immunoSEQ multiplex PCR, and TCRdb holds only the in-frame ones, with some missing. Counted here are around 2.1 million clones, approximately 95% occurring once; the ten biggest clones make up 0.13%. Of note for this clone: Its specificity is unknown.

The clonotype was recovered from a young man in good health. The sequencing input was naive CD4+ T cells sorted from blood. Subset: CD45RA+ positively selected. The chain links TRBV5-6 to TRBJ1-4; a weak D match, TRBD1 (5 bases). Here the CDR3 reads CASSFRQGGEKLFF. Here the CDR3 DNA reads TGTGCCAGCAGCTTTCGTCAGGGCGGCGAAAAACTGTTTTTT.